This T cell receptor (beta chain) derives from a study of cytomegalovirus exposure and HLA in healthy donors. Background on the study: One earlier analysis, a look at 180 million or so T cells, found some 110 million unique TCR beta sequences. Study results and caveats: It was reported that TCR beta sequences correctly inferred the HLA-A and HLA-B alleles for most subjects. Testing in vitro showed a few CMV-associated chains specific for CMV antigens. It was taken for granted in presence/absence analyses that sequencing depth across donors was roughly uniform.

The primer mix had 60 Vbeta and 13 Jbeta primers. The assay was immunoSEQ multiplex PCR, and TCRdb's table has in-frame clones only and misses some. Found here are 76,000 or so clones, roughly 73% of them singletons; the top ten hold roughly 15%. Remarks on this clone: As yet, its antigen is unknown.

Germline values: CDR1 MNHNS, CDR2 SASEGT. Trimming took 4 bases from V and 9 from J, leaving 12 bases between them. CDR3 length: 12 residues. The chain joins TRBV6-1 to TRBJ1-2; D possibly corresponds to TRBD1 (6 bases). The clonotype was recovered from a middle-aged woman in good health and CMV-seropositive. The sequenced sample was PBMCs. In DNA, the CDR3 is TGTGCCAGCAGTGTAGACAGGCCCCGCTACACCTTC. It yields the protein CASSVDRPRYTF.